This T cell receptor beta chain was recovered during a study of memory CD4+ T cells and cytomegalovirus serostatus. The study, taken as a whole, reports: Repertoires predicted CMV serostatus with median bootstrapped AUC of about 0.95.

The sort gate was single viable CD3+CD4+CD8-CD45RO+ cells for memory CD4+ T cells. A note on this clone: Antigen specificity is unknown.

Trimming took 4 bases from V and 2 from J; bases not matched to a gene: 3. Germline V gene data show CDR1 as SGHNT and CDR2 as YYREEE (reference sequence). This CDR3 has 15 amino acids. Authors' analysis steps: Out-of-frame sequences were removed, leaving a few million distinct TCRbeta sequences. The protocol was immunoSEQ multiplex PCR, while the TCRdb copy is restricted to in-frame clones and leaves out a portion. V, J and clone size were drawn from that table, and D and trimming were deduced from the DNA. The data show around 61,000 clones, 82% seen once. Input material: memory CD4+ T cells from blood. This sequence joins TRBV5-4 and TRBJ2-7; 13 bases agree with TRBD2. The origin of this receptor is an adult in good health and CMV-seronegative. CDR3: CASSTGLAGAYEQYF. CDR3 nucleotides: TGTGCCAGCAGCACAGGACTAGCGGGGGCCTACGAGCAGTACTTC.